Ten or more counts support the clone carrying this TCR beta chain. Germline V CDR1 and CDR2: KGHSH, LQKENI. This CDR3 contains 14 residues. The ends were cut back, 8 bases at V and 3 bases at J, with 17 bases in the middle. It was with unique molecular identifiers that the TCRbeta library was prepared. TCRdb processed the PCR reads anew with MiXCR; each CDR3 protein has one entry. The sample comprises roughly 500,000 distinct CDR3 sequences, over 25% of which are singletons, and approximately 2.3% rests with the top ten. This entry is derived from a study of T-cell reconstitution after alpha-beta-depleted transplantation in children.

The rearrangement joins TRBV18 to TRBJ2-7, with D perhaps given as TRBD1 or TRBD2 (5 bases each). This receptor was obtained from a human donor who donated a stem cell graft to a child with aplastic anemia. The material sequenced was PBMCs from the stem cell graft donor, taken from the stem cell graft. CDR3 sequence: CASSPGTASYEQYV. CDR3 DNA: TGTGCCAGCAGCCCGGGGACGGCTAGCTACGAGCAGTACGTC.